The present T cell receptor (beta chain) was sequenced within a study of OX40 agonist ivuxolimab in advanced cancers. CDR3 length: 14 amino acids. Losses at the gene ends were 9 bases for V and 1 base for J; bases not matched to a gene: 7. Germline CDR1 and CDR2: MGHRA and YSYEKL. Clones were read by immunoSEQ multiplex PCR, and TCRdb kept only the in-frame ones, dropping some. The sample consists of around 18,000 clones, approximately 80% of them appearing once. Sequenced material: CD4+ or CD8+ T cells sorted from blood, taken in a trial of the OX40 agonist ivuxolimab. The chain uses TRBV4-1 and TRBJ2-5; 8 bases agree with TRBD2. The receptor's source is an adult with an advanced solid tumor such as melanoma, head and neck, liver or kidney cancer. The CDR3 loop is CASSPLAVQETQYF. Written as DNA, the CDR3 is TGCGCCAGTTCCCCACTAGCGGTCCAAGAGACCCAGTACTTC.